The 30 T cell receptor beta chains given below trace back to one sample, sequenced in a study of blood T cell repertoires in COVID-19. This table comes from immunoSEQ multiplex PCR, and its TCRdb copy is limited to in-frame clones, with some not included. This table holds roughly 57,000 clones, over 60% found once. Sequencing used peripheral blood. The receptors originated from a man under 40 with COVID-19, enrolled during active disease.

The chain combines TRBV27 with TRBJ2-7; TRBD2 might be the D (5 bases). V was shortened by 3 bases and J by 3 bases, with 9 bases between the two germline ends. The CDR3 length is 13 residues. Germline loops: CDR1 MNHEY, CDR2 SMNVEV (reference sequence). CDR3 DNA: TGTGCCAGCAGTTTTGCCCGGGACTACGAGCAGTACTTC. Its protein is CASSFARDYEQYF.

J is TRBJ2-7 and V is TRBV7-9; 14 nucleotides line up with TRBD2. V trimming: 6 bases; J trimming: 0 bases; junction bases outside the gene matches: 7. The CDR3 spans 17 residues. Germline CDR1 SEHNR, CDR2 FQNEAQ (reference sequence). In nucleotides, the CDR3 is TGTGCCAGCAGTGGACTAGCGGGAGGTGGGGGCTCCTACGAGCAGTACTTC. Its protein product is CASSGLAGGGGSYEQYF.

This clone occurred once. CDR3 amino acids: CASSLGQPSGNTIYF. The CDR3, as DNA: TGTGCCAGCAGCTTGGGACAGCCCTCTGGAAACACCATATATTTT. V is TRBV5-5 and J is TRBJ1-3, with D perhaps matching TRBD1 (5 bases). Germline CDR1 SGHKS, CDR2 YYEKEE (reference sequence). The CDR3 covers 15 residues. Trimming left V 0 bases short and J 0 bases short, with 7 bases between.

V usage is TRBV30 and J usage is TRBJ2-7; D perhaps matches TRBD1 (6 bases). This CDR3 has 15 residues. CDR1 GTSNPN and CDR2 SVGIG come from the germline V gene (reference sequence). The V end lost 3 bases, the J end lost 1 base, and 16 bases lay between the germline ends. The CDR3 nucleotides read TGTGCCTGGAGGATTCCGGGACAACAATCCTACGAGCAGTACTTC. Its translation: CAWRIPGQQSYEQYF.

The chain uses TRBV4-3 and TRBJ1-2; perhaps TRBD1 as D (5 bases). Trimming shortened V by 0 bases and J by 8 bases, and 16 bases separated the two germline ends. Per germline, CDR1 LGHNA and CDR2 YSLEER. This CDR3 comprises 15 residues. CDR3 in DNA: TGCGCCAGCAGCCAAGATCCAGGGTCTCTGGAGGGCTACACCTTC. Its translation is CASSQDPGSLEGYTF.

The rearrangement uses TRBV7-2 and TRBJ1-2; D remains unclear. The V end lost 0 bases, the J end lost 5 bases, and 7 bases lay between the germline ends. The CDR3 extends over 13 amino acids. The germline CDR1 and CDR2 sequences are SGHTA and FQGNSA. The CDR3 DNA reads as TGTGCCAGCAGCTTAGCGGCGGATTATGGCTACACCTTC. It yields the protein CASSLAADYGYTF.

This clone was counted between two and nine times. The V and J genes are TRBV4-3 and TRBJ2-3; 12 bases align to TRBD2. The V and J ends lost 3 bases and 1 base, in that order; junction bases with no gene match: 14. Germline V gene data show CDR1 as LGHNA and CDR2 as YSLEER. CDR3 size: 20 residues. Here the CDR3 reads CASSHRLAGEPAEGTDTQYF. The CDR3 nucleotides read TGCGCCAGCAGCCATCGACTAGCGGGGGAGCCGGCAGAGGGCACAGATACGCAGTATTTT.

The chain joins TRBV11-3 to TRBJ1-2, with D perhaps matching TRBD1 (5 bases). This CDR3 contains 15 residues. The germline V gene encodes CDR1 SGHNT and CDR2 YENEEA. V lost 5 bases and J lost 0, with 13 bases in between. CDR3 sequence reads: CASSPQGGSNYGYTF. The DNA for the CDR3 is TGTGCCAGCAGCCCCCAGGGAGGGTCTAACTATGGCTACACCTTC.

The DNA for the CDR3 is TGTGCCAGCAGCCAAAGGTCGGGGGGTGAGCAGTTCTTC. It encodes CASSQRSGGEQFF. The chain recombines TRBV3-1 (or the pseudogene TRBV3-2) with TRBJ2-1, with 7 positions matching TRBD2. Germline V gene lookup returns CDR1 LGHDT and CDR2 YNNKEL (reference sequence). The CDR3 runs to 13 residues. J lost 9 bases, V lost 2 bases, and 4 bases had no gene match.

V gene TRBV9 combines with J gene TRBJ2-5; D possibly corresponds to TRBD2 (5 bases). Germline assignment: CDR1 SGDLS and CDR2 YYNGEE. The ends were cut back, 0 bases at V and 3 bases at J, with 12 bases in the middle. This CDR3 is 15 amino acids long. In DNA form, the CDR3 reads TGTGCCAGCAGCGTAGCTCGGGTGGGAGAAGAGACCCAGTACTTC. Its translation: CASSVARVGEETQYF.

The CDR3 coding sequence is TGTGCCAGTAGTCTCGACAGGGTGCATCCCCACACCAAAAACATTCAGTACTTC. The encoded protein is CASSLDRVHPHTKNIQYF. The V call is TRBV19, the J call TRBJ2-4, with TRBD1 identical over 7 bases. This CDR3 region has 18 residues. The germline V gene has CDR1 LNHDA and CDR2 SQIVND (reference sequence). V lost 5 bases to trimming and J lost 2 bases; unmatched junction nucleotides: 15.

This clone was detected only once. The CDR3 loop is CASSFYLNTEAFF. In DNA, the CDR3 is TGTGCCAGCAGCTTCTACTTGAACACTGAAGCTTTCTTT. V and J are TRBV7-3 and TRBJ1-1; no clear D. V was pared by 3 bases and J by 0 bases, with 5 bases between. This CDR3 has 13 amino acids. CDR1 and CDR2 from the germline V gene are SGHTA and FQGTGA.

This rearrangement joins TRBV19 to TRBJ1-5, with TRBD1 as a possible D gene (5 bases). The CDR3 totals 15 residues. Trimming removed 5 bases from V and 4 bases from J, with 15 bases in between. CDR1 and CDR2 from the germline V gene are LNHDA and SQIVND (reference sequence). The CDR3, as DNA: TGTGCCAGTAGTCAACGCGGGACGGCTAATCAGCCCCAGCATTTT. Translated: CASSQRGTANQPQHF.

The gene calls are TRBV27 and TRBJ1-5; 7 bases fit TRBD1. Trimming at V came to 4 bases and at J to 4 bases, leaving 7 bases not matched to a gene. There are 15 residues in the CDR3. Germline V gene sequence: CDR1 MNHEY, CDR2 SMNVEV (reference sequence). The CDR3 DNA is TGTGCCAGCAGTTCCACAGGGGTGTCAAATCAGCCCCAGCATTTT. Its protein is CASSSTGVSNQPQHF.

This chain uses TRBV27 with TRBJ2-5; TRBD2 is a possible D gene (5 bases). Germline V gene data show CDR1 as MNHEY and CDR2 as SMNVEV (reference sequence). This CDR3 comprises 13 residues. V was clipped by 5 bases and J by 1 base, with 8 bases between them. This CDR3 reads CASSRLSQETQYF. The DNA for the CDR3 is TGTGCCAGCAGTCGACTATCCCAAGAGACCCAGTACTTC.

The rearrangement joins TRBV6-5 to TRBJ1-3; D perhaps matches TRBD1 (6 bases). The CDR3 totals 14 residues. Looked up from germline, CDR1 is MNHEY and CDR2 is SVGAGI. Trimming pared 6 bases from V and 1 base from J, leaving 10 bases between. The CDR3 DNA follows: TGTGCCAGCAGGCGGACAGCGTCTGGAAACACCATATATTTT. As protein: CASRRTASGNTIYF.

The chain combines TRBV10-3 with TRBJ2-5; a possible D gene is TRBD1 (6 bases). CDR1 is ENHRY, CDR2 SYGVKD, per germline. The CDR3 runs to 15 residues. V was trimmed by 8 bases and J by 4 bases, leaving 20 bases between them. Here the CDR3 DNA reads TGTGCCATCGGCGCAGGGGTGGGTGTCGGAGAGACCCAGTACTTC. Translating it yields CAIGAGVGVGETQYF.

This chain joins TRBV18 and TRBJ1-2, with 9 bases that match TRBD1. The CDR3 consists of 15 residues. In germline, CDR1 is KGHSH, CDR2 LQKENI. J was trimmed by 8 bases and V by 5 bases; bases with no gene match: 12. This chain's CDR3 is CASSDRDRDSKGYTF. The CDR3 DNA follows: TGTGCCAGCTCAGACCGGGACAGGGACTCGAAAGGCTACACCTTC.

There are a few counts of this clone. V and J are TRBV7-3 and TRBJ2-2; 12 nucleotides align to TRBD2. Germline CDR1 and CDR2: SGHTA and FQGTGA. This CDR3 is built from 18 residues. Trimming took 6 bases from V and 2 from J; bases not matched to a gene: 10. CDR3 sequence reads: CASSPRLAGAVNTGELFF. The DNA of the CDR3 is TGTGCCAGCAGTCCTCGACTAGCGGGAGCAGTTAACACCGGGGAGCTGTTTTTT.

The chain uses TRBV30 and TRBJ2-5, with 7 bases aligning to TRBD1. In germline, CDR1 is GTSNPN, CDR2 SVGIG (reference sequence). The CDR3 runs to 14 residues. J was trimmed by 1 base and V by 0 bases; bases with no gene match: 2. For the CDR3, the DNA is TGTGCCTGGAGTGTACAGGGGATCCAAGAGACCCAGTACTTC. This gives the protein CAWSVQGIQETQYF.

The chain employs TRBV20-1 and TRBJ2-5; D may be TRBD1 (7 bases). The CDR3 has 16 amino acids. Germline CDR1 DFQATT, CDR2 SNEGSKA (reference sequence). Trimming took 3 bases from V and 3 from J, leaving 20 bases between them. The CDR3 DNA is TGCAGTGCTAGTAAAGTCGGAGGGGGCGCGGAAGAGACCCAGTACTTC. As protein: CSASKVGGGAEETQYF.

This chain connects TRBV27 to TRBJ1-5; TRBD1 agrees at 8 bases. Germline CDR1 and CDR2: MNHEY and SMNVEV (reference sequence). CDR3 length equals 17 residues. V lost 6 bases to trimming and J lost 1 base; unmatched junction nucleotides: 11. CDR3 DNA sequence: TGTGCCAGCAGGAGACGGACAGGGAATCTCAGCAATCAGCCCCAGCATTTT. It encodes CASRRRTGNLSNQPQHF.

This clone has only a few counts. The chain carries TRBV5-1 and TRBJ1-1, with TRBD1 matching over 8 bases. Per the germline V gene, CDR1 is SGHRS and CDR2 is YFSETQ. The length of the CDR3 is 19 residues. J was trimmed by 1 base and V by 1 base; bases with no gene match: 15. CDR3 loop: CASSLWPISTTGGNTEAFF. The CDR3 DNA is TGCGCCAGCAGCTTGTGGCCCATTTCCACTACAGGGGGGAACACTGAAGCTTTCTTT.

V and J are TRBV5-1 and TRBJ1-1; D might be TRBD1 (5 bases). Looked up from germline, CDR1 is SGHRS and CDR2 is YFSETQ. The CDR3 totals 15 residues. V gave up 0 bases and J gave up 3 bases, with 12 bases separating them. This chain's CDR3 is CASSLEWGGYTEAFF. In nucleotides, the CDR3 is TGCGCCAGCAGCTTGGAGTGGGGGGGTTACACTGAAGCTTTCTTT.

The chain is built from TRBV5-1 and TRBJ2-7; D is possibly TRBD2 (5 bases). Trimming took 0 bases from V and 0 from J, leaving 13 bases between them. Germline V gene data show CDR1 as SGHRS and CDR2 as YFSETQ. This CDR3 is built from 16 residues. This CDR3 is CASSLDTRENSYEQYF. The CDR3 DNA reads TGCGCCAGCAGCTTGGATACCCGGGAAAACTCCTACGAGCAGTACTTC.

The chain joins TRBV18 to TRBJ2-7; 8 positions match TRBD1. This CDR3 has 14 residues. With 1 base clipped from V and 6 bases from J, the junction kept 5 bases outside the gene matches. CDR1 is KGHSH, CDR2 LQKENI, per germline. CDR3 bases: TGTGCCAGCTCACCACTGCAGGGGGCGGGCGAGCAGTACTTC. Its translation: CASSPLQGAGEQYF.

The chain links TRBV6-1 to TRBJ1-5; D possibly corresponds to TRBD1 (5 bases). The CDR3 covers 15 residues. Looked up from germline, CDR1 is MNHNS and CDR2 is SASEGT. The V end lost 1 base, the J end lost 10 bases, and 17 bases lay between the germline ends. The CDR3 protein is CASSEGQVWGSPQHF. The CDR3 bases are TGTGCCAGCAGTGAAGGGCAGGTTTGGGGCAGCCCCCAGCATTTT.

The chain carries TRBV7-2 and TRBJ1-2; a possible D gene is TRBD1 (6 bases). Per germline, CDR1 SGHTA and CDR2 FQGNSA. Deletions cut 2 bases from V and 4 bases from J, with 8 bases between. This CDR3 is built from 13 residues. Here the CDR3 DNA reads TGTGCCAGCAGCTTAACAGGGTCCTATGGCTACACCTTC. Protein product: CASSLTGSYGYTF.

The chain carries TRBV4-2 and TRBJ1-2; D may be TRBD1 (5 bases). There are 17 residues in the CDR3. V lost 0 bases and J lost 2, with 16 bases in between. Germline CDR1 is LGHNA and CDR2 is YNFKEQ. CDR3 nucleotides: TGTGCCAGCAGCCAAGATCTGCGAACAGGTCCGAACTATGGCTACACCTTC. This encodes CASSQDLRTGPNYGYTF.

The chain is built from TRBV5-1 and TRBJ2-7; TRBD2 might be the D (6 bases). With 4 bases removed from V and 2 bases from J, the gap between germline ends came to 19 bases. The CDR3 sequence is 16 residues long. Germline V CDR1 and CDR2: SGHRS, YFSETQ. As DNA, the CDR3 is TGCGCCAGCAGCCTCATTGATGGGCGGGGACCCTACGAGCAGTACTTC. Protein product: CASSLIDGRGPYEQYF.